This passage covers 26 T cell receptor beta chains from one sample sequenced in a study of Ad26.COV2.S vaccination and SARS-CoV-2 variants. Profiled with immunoSEQ multiplex PCR; TCRdb holds only in-frame clones, not every one. Among fewer than 800,000 clones listed, 80% to 90% were seen once. As for treatment: around 19 received Ad26.COV2.S at low or high dose, single or two shots; 5 received placebo; per-sample allocation not given. The investigators took samples on day 63 after the first vaccine or placebo injection. The sequenced sample was peripheral blood, obtained in a trial of Ad26.COV2.S vaccine versus placebo. These receptors all come from a person between 18 and 65 years old who received the Ad26.COV2.S COVID-19 vaccine or a placebo.

There are a few counts of this clone. This sequence joins TRBV19 and TRBJ2-1, with 13 bases fitting TRBD2. V lost 6 bases and J lost 6; bases outside the gene matches: 8. Germline CDR1 reads LNHDA; CDR2 reads SQIVND (reference sequence). The CDR3 is made up of 16 amino acids. The DNA of the CDR3 is TGTGCCAGTAGGAAGGGGACTAGCGGGACTGTCAATGAGCAGTTCTTC. It specifies CASRKGTSGTVNEQFF. Variable domain in full (rest from reference TRBV19 and TRBJ2-1): DGGITQSPKYLFRKEGQNVTLSCEQNLNHDAMYWYRQDPGQGLRLIYYSQIVNDFQKGDIAEGYSVSREKKESFPLTVTSAQKNPTAFYLCASRKGTSGTVNEQFFGPGTRLTVL.

The rearrangement links TRBV7-8 to TRBJ2-7, with D hard to call. V lost 5 bases, J lost 0 bases, and 8 bases lay in between. The CDR3 runs 13 residues. From germline, CDR1 is SGHVS and CDR2 FQNEAQ. This chain's CDR3 is CASSRVSSYEQYF. The CDR3, as DNA: TGTGCCAGCAGCCGAGTGTCCTCCTACGAGCAGTACTTC.

There are a few counts of this clone. The CDR3, as DNA: TGTGCCAGCCTCCCTTGGGGGACAGGGGAAGATACGCAGTATTTT. Amino acids: CASLPWGTGEDTQYF. This chain connects TRBV6-5 to TRBJ2-3, with TRBD1 identical over 10 bases. The CDR3 spans 15 residues. The trim removed 8 bases at V and 5 bases at J, leaving 10 bases unmatched. Germline CDR1 and CDR2: MNHEY and SVGAGI.

This clone was seen only a few times. The chain couples TRBV7-9 to TRBJ2-1, with 9 bases aligning to TRBD2. After removal of 0 bases from V and 1 base from J, the junction contained 4 bases not matched to a gene. The germline V gene has CDR1 SEHNR and CDR2 FQNEAQ (reference sequence). There are 17 residues in the CDR3. CDR3 sequence reads: CASSLALAGLSYNEQFF. The CDR3, as DNA: TGTGCCAGCAGCTTAGCGCTAGCGGGGCTTTCCTACAATGAGCAGTTCTTC.

This chain uses TRBV12-1 with TRBJ1-6. TRBV12-1 is designated a pseudogene. CDR3 length: 13 amino acids. For the CDR3, the DNA is TGTGCCAGCAGCCCCGGGGCAGGGTCACCCCTCCACTTT. Its translation is CASSPGAGSPLHF.

This clone was detected only a few times. The genes are TRBV4-1 and TRBJ1-2; 8 bases agree with TRBD1. Unmatched junction bases numbered 5, after V lost 0 bases and J lost 5 bases. The CDR3 sequence is 15 residues long. Germline V gene data show CDR1 as MGHRA and CDR2 as YSYEKL. The CDR3: CASSQDRGRGYGYTF. In nucleotides, the CDR3 is TGCGCCAGCAGCCAAGACAGGGGGCGCGGGTATGGCTACACCTTC.

The chain carries TRBV7-2 and TRBJ2-7, with 8 nucleotides matching TRBD1. V shed 6 bases and J 2 bases; nucleotides not matched to a gene: 12. This CDR3 has 16 amino acids. CDR1 and CDR2 from the germline V gene are SGHTA and FQGNSA. The CDR3 DNA is TGTGCCAGCAGTCGCCACCCGGGACAGGAAACCTACGAGCAGTACTTC. As protein: CASSRHPGQETYEQYF.

The chain combines TRBV7-2 with TRBJ2-7; TRBD1 matches 10 bases. CDR1 is SGHTA and CDR2 is FQGNSA in the germline V gene. The V segment lost 1 base and the J segment 7 bases; nucleotides outside the gene matches: 7. CDR3 length: 15 amino acids. As DNA, the CDR3 is TGTGCCAGCAGCTTAGTTAGACAGGGGGCAAGGGAGCAGTACTTC. As protein: CASSLVRQGAREQYF.

This chain links TRBV18 with TRBJ2-3, with 9 bases identical to TRBD1. V trimming: 3 bases; J trimming: 3 bases; junction bases outside the gene matches: 7. CDR3 length equals 16 residues. Per the germline V gene, CDR1 is KGHSH and CDR2 is LQKENI. The CDR3, as DNA: TGTGCCAGCTCACCTAGGCAGGGACAGGGTACAGATACGCAGTATTTT. This codes for CASSPRQGQGTDTQYF. Full variable domain (remainder filled in from reference TRBV18 and TRBJ2-3): NAGVMQNPRHLVRRRGQEARLRCSPMKGHSHVYWYRQLPEEGLKFMVYLQKENIIDESGMPKERFSAEFPKEGPSILRIQQVVRGDSAAYFCASSPRQGQGTDTQYFGPGTRLTVL.

The rearrangement uses TRBV2 and TRBJ1-6, with 8 nucleotides matching TRBD1. Germline V gene lookup returns CDR1 SNHLY and CDR2 FYNNEI. The CDR3 sequence is 15 residues long. V trimming: 5 bases; J trimming: 5 bases; junction bases outside the gene matches: 5. The CDR3 nucleotides read TGTGCCAGCAGTCCGGAGACAGGGGATAATTCACCCCTCCACTTT. Amino acids: CASSPETGDNSPLHF.

The chain uses TRBV15 and TRBJ2-7; 7 bases align to TRBD1. From germline, CDR1 is LNHNV and CDR2 YYDKDF (reference sequence). The J segment lost 2 bases and the V segment lost 3 bases, leaving 7 bases of the junction unmatched. The CDR3 spans 15 residues. In DNA, the CDR3 is TGTGCCACCAGCAGCTCCTGGGACAGAGCCTACGAGCAGTACTTC. Translated, it gives CATSSSWDRAYEQYF.

The rearrangement uses TRBV4-2 and TRBJ2-3; D is unresolved. Deletions cut 1 base from V and 2 bases from J, with 16 bases between. This CDR3 is 17 amino acids long. Germline-derived CDR1 and CDR2 are LGHNA and YNFKEQ. The CDR3 sequence is CASSQVSRVFVTDTQYF. The CDR3 nucleotides are TGTGCCAGCAGCCAAGTGTCGCGCGTATTTGTCACAGATACGCAGTATTTT.

This sequence joins TRBV29-1 and TRBJ1-6, with a tentative D call TRBD1 (5 bases). V was shortened by 4 bases and J by 7 bases, with 11 bases between the two germline ends. The CDR3 runs to 13 residues. In germline, CDR1 is SQVTM, CDR2 ANQGSEA. DNA of the CDR3: TGCAGCGTTGGGGAGGGGTGGAATTCACCCCTCCACTTT. As protein: CSVGEGWNSPLHF.

This rearrangement joins TRBV25-1 to TRBJ1-2; perhaps TRBD1 as D (6 bases). V was cut by 6 bases and J by 4 bases, with 18 bases left in between. CDR1 and CDR2 from the germline V gene are MGHDK and SYGVNS. The CDR3 length is 15 residues. This CDR3 is CASSRRGPTIYGYTF. The DNA for the CDR3 is TGTGCCAGCAGCCGCAGGGGTCCTACGATCTATGGCTACACCTTC.

This chain joins TRBV6-5 and TRBJ2-2, with D possibly matching TRBD2 (5 bases). The CDR3 runs to 14 residues. V was trimmed by 8 bases and J by 3 bases, leaving 13 bases between them. The germline V gene has CDR1 MNHEY and CDR2 SVGAGI. CDR3 sequence reads: CASVFLEDTGELFF. CDR3 DNA sequence: TGTGCCAGCGTCTTCTTGGAGGACACCGGGGAGCTGTTTTTT.

V and J are TRBV19 and TRBJ1-5; 8 bases are a match to TRBD1. V was pared by 5 bases and J by 3 bases, with 6 bases of the junction left unmatched. The CDR3 spans 15 residues. Germline CDR1 and CDR2: LNHDA and SQIVND (reference sequence). This chain's CDR3 is CASSVGQANNQPQHF. CDR3 bases: TGTGCCAGTAGTGTGGGACAGGCGAACAATCAGCCCCAGCATTTT.

As DNA, the CDR3 is TGTGCCAGCAGCTCGATGGGCGGCCCCTATGGCTACACCTTC. As protein: CASSSMGGPYGYTF. The chain is built from TRBV7-9 and TRBJ1-2; no clear D gene. The V and J ends lost 4 bases and 4 bases respectively, with 13 bases between them. CDR1 is SEHNR and CDR2 is FQNEAQ in the germline V gene (reference sequence). The CDR3 has 14 amino acids.

Worth noting for this clone: Other DNA sequences in this sample translate to the same CDR3. The V gene is TRBV18, the J gene TRBJ2-1; D remains unclear. V lost 0 bases, J lost 0 bases, and 6 bases lay in between. The germline V gene encodes CDR1 KGHSH and CDR2 LQKENI. The CDR3 has 15 amino acids. Here the CDR3 DNA reads TGTGCCAGCTCACCACCCTCGAGCTCCTACAATGAGCAGTTCTTC. Translating it yields CASSPPSSSYNEQFF.

This chain links TRBV30 with TRBJ2-5; D is ambiguous. The CDR3 loop spans 11 amino acids. V shed 4 bases and J shed 5 bases, with 8 bases lying between them. CDR1 is GTSNPN and CDR2 is SVGIG in the germline V gene (reference sequence). The CDR3 sequence is CAWTARETQYF. The CDR3 nucleotides are TGTGCCTGGACGGCTCGTGAGACCCAGTACTTC.

The chain couples TRBV7-2 to TRBJ2-5, with D uncertain. The V gene's germline CDR1 is SGHTA and CDR2 FQGNSA. V was cut by 4 bases and J by 4 bases, with 7 bases left in between. The CDR3 runs to 12 residues. This CDR3 is CASSYSLETQYF. The CDR3, as DNA: TGTGCCAGCAGCTACAGCCTAGAGACCCAGTACTTC. Supplemented by reference TRBV7-2 and TRBJ2-5, the full variable domain reads GAGVSQSPSNKVTEKGKDVELRCDPISGHTALYWYRQSLGQGLEFLIYFQGNSAPDKSGLPSDRFSAERTGGSVSTLTIQRTQQEDSAVYLCASSYSLETQYFGPGTRLLVL.

V is TRBV2 and J is TRBJ1-2; D uncertain. Trimming removed 8 bases at V and 6 bases at J, with 10 bases between. The CDR3 loop spans 11 amino acids. Germline V gene lookup returns CDR1 SNHLY and CDR2 FYNNEI. The CDR3 coding sequence is TGTGCCAGCTTCGGAGCGGATGGCTACACCTTC. As protein: CASFGADGYTF.

The chain has TRBV3-1 (or the pseudogene TRBV3-2) and TRBJ1-2; no definite D call. V lost 5 bases and J lost 4, with 11 bases in between. The CDR3 runs to 13 residues. Germline V gives CDR1 LGHDT, CDR2 YNNKEL (reference sequence). The CDR3 reads CASSSRAFYGYTF. CDR3 nucleotide sequence: TGTGCCAGCAGCTCCCGTGCCTTCTATGGCTACACCTTC.

The CDR3 loop reads CASSPNGERPQHF. CDR3 nucleotide sequence: TGTGCCAGCAGTCCCAATGGGGAGCGGCCCCAGCATTTT. The rearrangement uses TRBV6-6 and TRBJ1-5; D call uncertain. CDR1 and CDR2 (germline): MNHNY, SVGAGI (reference sequence). Deletions cut 5 bases from V and 9 bases from J, with 14 bases between. The CDR3 is made up of 13 amino acids.

The chain combines TRBV6-5 with TRBJ1-2, with a possible D match to TRBD1 (5 bases). The CDR3 loop spans 13 amino acids. Trimming removed 6 bases at V and 4 bases at J, with 12 bases between. Germline CDR1 is MNHEY and CDR2 is SVGAGI. The CDR3 protein is CASRGTGLYGYTF. The CDR3 coding sequence is TGTGCCAGCAGAGGAACAGGACTCTATGGCTACACCTTC.

V and J are TRBV15 and TRBJ1-3, with a weak D call TRBD1 (5 bases). Germline CDR1 LNHNV, CDR2 YYDKDF (reference sequence). The CDR3 contains 18 residues. V lost 0 bases to trimming and J lost 4 bases, with 19 bases between them. CDR3 residues: CATSRDANPTGVGNTIYF. CDR3 DNA sequence: TGTGCCACCAGCAGAGATGCCAACCCCACGGGGGTGGGAAACACCATATATTTT. Using reference TRBV15 and TRBJ1-3 for the parts outside the CDR3, the full variable domain is DAMVIQNPRYQVTQFGKPVTLSCSQTLNHNVMYWYQQKSSQAPKLLFHYYDKDFNNEADTPDNFQSRRPNTSFCFLDIRSPGLGDTAMYLCATSRDANPTGVGNTIYFGEGSWLTVV.

The gene calls are TRBV7-2 and TRBJ1-5; D might be TRBD1 (5 bases). V was cut by 5 bases and J by 3 bases, with 14 bases left in between. CDR3 size: 15 residues. Germline V CDR1 and CDR2: SGHTA, FQGNSA. The chain's CDR3 is CASSPRVQVNQPQHF. The CDR3 region has the DNA TGTGCCAGCAGCCCCCGTGTACAGGTCAATCAGCCCCAGCATTTT.